Detailed here is one T cell receptor (beta chain). Its target is not known. This sample was included in a study of graft-versus-host responses after intestinal transplantation. The assay was immunoSEQ multiplex PCR, and TCRdb's table has in-frame clones only and misses some. This table holds approximately 15,000 clones, approximately 87% found once. Study-wide results and limits: GvH clones detected in recipient marrow included some appearing first in ileum or blood.

After transplant, marrow was aspirated from the posterior iliac crest or elsewhere. Germline V CDR1 and CDR2: MGHRA, YSYEKL. The CDR3 runs 16 residues. V lost 0 bases and J 1 base, leaving 9 bases between the germline ends. The receptor was derived from a human patient who received an intestinal transplant, so some T cells may come from the graft donor. The chain recombines TRBV4-1 with TRBJ2-2; D ambiguous. The source material was bone marrow, sampled roughly 120 days after intestinal transplantation. The CDR3: CASSQDQNRNTGELFF. Written as DNA, the CDR3 is TGCGCCAGCAGCCAAGATCAAAACCGGAACACCGGGGAGCTGTTTTTT.